These 26 T cell receptor beta chains came from one sample sequenced in a study of regulatory T cells in long-lasting Graves disease. Sample time point: newly diagnosed GD, antithyroid drugs for less than 3 months. Generation of the TCR library employed RNA extracted from PBMCs. Sequencing libraries for TCR beta were prepared with iRepertoire HTBI primers and Arm-PCR of CDR3 regions. TCRdb processed the multiplex PCR reads anew with MiXCR; each CDR3 protein has one entry. The profile shows about 400,000 distinct CDR3 sequences, about 16% of them singletons. This specimen consisted of peripheral blood mononuclear cells (PBMCs), obtained at new diagnosis, from a patient treated with antithyroid drugs. These receptors were collected from a female donor with Graves disease.

This clonotype was recorded at least ten times. The rearrangement links TRBV11-2 to TRBJ2-2; D gene unclear. CDR1 is SGHAT and CDR2 is FQNNGV in the germline V gene. CDR3 length: 13 residues. The V gene lost 2 bases and the J gene lost 4 bases, with 5 bases spanning the gap. The CDR3 DNA follows: TGTGCCAGCAGCTTACTGGCCACCGGGGAGCTGTTTTTT. Protein sequence: CASSLLATGELFF.

This clonotype was picked up many times. V gene TRBV5-1 combines with J gene TRBJ2-1, with 10 bases matching TRBD1. The germline V gene encodes CDR1 SGHRS and CDR2 YFSETQ. This CDR3 comprises 15 residues. V gave up 2 bases and J gave up 6 bases; unmatched junction bases: 5. As DNA, the CDR3 is TGCGCCAGCAGCTTCCCGACAGGGGGCGGCAATGAGCAGTTCTTC. Amino acid sequence: CASSFPTGGGNEQFF.

The table lists this clonotype with many counts. The V gene is TRBV11-2, the J gene TRBJ2-7; 10 bases are shared with TRBD1. The J segment lost 2 bases and the V segment lost 4 bases, leaving 11 bases of the junction unmatched. Germline V gives CDR1 SGHAT, CDR2 FQNNGV. CDR3 length equals 17 residues. The CDR3 protein is CASSSIKKGQGTYEQYF. CDR3 DNA sequence: TGTGCCAGCAGCTCGATAAAAAAGGGACAGGGGACCTACGAGCAGTACTTC. The complete variable domain, with remaining parts taken from reference TRBV11-2 and TRBJ2-7, reads EAGVAQSPRYKIIEKRQSVAFWCNPISGHATLYWYQQILGQGPKLLIQFQNNGVVDDSQLPKDRFSAERLKGVDSTLKIQPAKLEDSAVYLCASSSIKKGQGTYEQYFGPGTRLTVT.

This clonotype occurred many times. The chain employs TRBV20-1 and TRBJ2-4; 12 bases fit TRBD1. The CDR3 sequence is 20 residues long. With 2 bases clipped from V and 2 bases from J, the junction kept 16 bases outside the gene matches. Germline V CDR1 and CDR2: DFQATT, SNEGSKA (reference sequence). The CDR3 protein is CSARQTLSGTGGLSKNIQYF. DNA for the CDR3: TGCAGTGCTAGACAGACGTTGTCCGGGACAGGGGGCTTGTCCAAAAACATTCAGTACTTC.

In its sample, this clonotype was seen many times. J is TRBJ1-5 and V is TRBV6-9; unclear D gene. Per germline, CDR1 MNHGY and CDR2 SVAAGI. The CDR3 totals 13 residues. V was shortened by 3 bases and J by 3 bases, with 6 bases between the two germline ends. The DNA of the CDR3 is TGTGCCAGCAGTTACAGTCCCAATCAGCCCCAGCATTTT. Its protein is CASSYSPNQPQHF.

This clonotype was seen repeatedly, ten times or more. The chain uses TRBV29-1 and TRBJ2-7; 7 nucleotides match TRBD1. J gave up 1 base and V 4 bases, and 4 bases lay outside the gene matches. CDR1 is SQVTM, CDR2 ANQGSEA, per germline. The CDR3 consists of 13 residues. This CDR3 reads CSVVPTGSYEQYF. The CDR3 DNA is TGCAGCGTTGTACCGACAGGGTCCTACGAGCAGTACTTC.

This clonotype occurred once. The J gene is TRBJ1-5, the V gene TRBV11-2; TRBD1 is a possible D gene (5 bases). Germline V gene lookup returns CDR1 SGHAT and CDR2 FQNNGV. CDR3 length: 15 residues. Trimming took off 0 bases at V and 6 bases at J, with 12 bases between the two ends. This chain's CDR3 is CASSLDRRVGQPQHF. The CDR3 DNA sequence: TGTGCCAGCAGCTTAGATCGCAGGGTCGGTCAGCCCCAGCATTTT.

This clonotype was detected ten times or more. CDR3 in amino acids: CASSPGIYQETQYF. CDR3 bases: TGTGCCAGCAGCCCTGGCATATACCAAGAGACCCAGTACTTC. The J gene is TRBJ2-5, the V gene TRBV9; D call uncertain. The V gene's germline CDR1 is SGDLS and CDR2 YYNGEE. With 4 bases removed from V and 0 bases from J, the gap between germline ends came to 10 bases. This CDR3 comprises 14 residues.

This sequence joins TRBV2 and TRBJ2-7; D ambiguous. V lost 7 bases and J 5 bases, leaving 9 bases between the germline ends. The germline V gene has CDR1 SNHLY and CDR2 FYNNEI. This CDR3 has 11 residues. The CDR3 loop reads CASTVLDEQYF. CDR3 DNA: TGTGCCAGCACTGTCTTGGACGAGCAGTACTTC.

This clonotype was counted many times. This chain connects TRBV7-9 to TRBJ2-7; 8 bases fit TRBD1. CDR1 and CDR2 (germline): SEHNR, FQNEAQ (reference sequence). The CDR3 length is 16 residues. After removal of 1 base from V and 0 bases from J, the junction contained 5 bases not matched to a gene. CDR3 sequence (DNA): TGTGCCAGCAGCTTAGGGGGACAGGACCTCTCCTACGAGCAGTACTTC. Protein product: CASSLGGQDLSYEQYF.

Notes on this clonotype: Just one base apart from a much larger clone, this may be a read error. The rearrangement links TRBV7-2 to TRBJ2-1; D tentatively fits TRBD1 or TRBD2 (6 bases each). The length of the CDR3 is 15 residues. The V gene's germline CDR1 is SGHTA and CDR2 FQGNSA. The CDR3 is CASSLGVGGTNGQFF. CDR3 DNA: TGTGCCAGCAGCCTAGGGGTCGGCGGGACAAATGGGCAGTTCTTC.

The table lists this clonotype with a few counts. This sequence joins TRBV27 and TRBJ2-1; perhaps D is TRBD1 or TRBD2 (5 bases each). The CDR3 spans 12 residues. With 6 bases removed from V and 4 bases from J, the gap between germline ends came to 7 bases. In germline, CDR1 is MNHEY, CDR2 SMNVEV (reference sequence). This CDR3 is CASRGVYNEQFF. The CDR3 DNA is TGTGCCAGCAGGGGGGTTTACAATGAGCAGTTCTTC.

There are many counts of this clonotype. CDR3 in amino acids: CAWSVSSGGDAQYF. CDR3 coding DNA: TGTGCCTGGAGTGTAAGTTCAGGGGGCGACGCGCAGTACTTC. J is TRBJ2-7 and V is TRBV30, with 8 bases identical to TRBD1. Unmatched junction bases numbered 10, after V lost 0 bases and J lost 9 bases. Per germline, CDR1 GTSNPN and CDR2 SVGIG (reference sequence). The CDR3 is 14 amino acids.

This clonotype was observed a few times. This chain links TRBV29-1 with TRBJ2-3; tentative D call: TRBD2 (6 bases). The CDR3 extends over 15 amino acids. The V end was cut by 1 base, the J end by 5 bases, with 16 bases between. Germline V gene sequence: CDR1 SQVTM, CDR2 ANQGSEA. The CDR3 protein is CSVEAPGGGGDTQYF. In DNA form, the CDR3 reads TGCAGCGTTGAAGCCCCCGGGGGTGGGGGAGATACGCAGTATTTT.

This clonotype was picked up a small number of times. One end of the junction is discordant with germline, which a read error may explain. This rearrangement joins TRBV18 to TRBJ1-4; D is unresolved. In germline, CDR1 is KGHSH, CDR2 LQKENI. The CDR3 consists of 15 residues. CDR3 in DNA: TGTGCCAGCTCACCACGAGCAGTAGGCAATGAGAAACTGTTTTTT. It specifies CASSPRAVGNEKLFF.

This clonotype was recorded many times. This chain links TRBV19 with TRBJ1-1; D not certain. There are 14 residues in the CDR3. The V end lost 8 bases, the J end lost 0 bases, and 13 bases lay between the germline ends. Germline V gene sequence: CDR1 LNHDA, CDR2 SQIVND (reference sequence). The CDR3 protein is CASLSIAMNTEAFF. In DNA, the CDR3 is TGTGCCAGTCTGTCCATAGCGATGAACACTGAAGCTTTCTTT.

This clonotype appeared a few times. The chain employs TRBV28 and TRBJ2-3; tentatively, D is TRBD1 (6 bases). The end of the DNA fits TRBJ1-5 better, so the J call may be wrong. The CDR3 is 13 amino acids. Germline assignment: CDR1 MDHEN and CDR2 SYDVKM. Written as DNA, the CDR3 is TGTGCCAGCAGTTTAGCCAGGACAGATACGCAGCATTTT. Its translation: CASSLARTDTQHF.

This clonotype was seen many times. The chain uses TRBV20-1 and TRBJ2-7; 8 nucleotides line up with TRBD2. Trimming took 3 bases from V and 2 from J; bases not matched to a gene: 9. The CDR3 spans 15 residues. Looked up from germline, CDR1 is DFQATT and CDR2 is SNEGSKA (reference sequence). This chain's CDR3 is CSARSLAGPTYEQYF. CDR3 bases: TGCAGTGCTAGGTCATTAGCGGGACCCACCTACGAGCAGTACTTC.

This clonotype was picked up a small number of times. This chain uses TRBV6-1 with TRBJ2-3; 9 bases line up with TRBD2. The CDR3 is made up of 14 amino acids. Germline trimming cut 5 bases from V and 3 bases from J; bases unmatched to any gene: 3. Germline assignment: CDR1 MNHNS and CDR2 SASEGT. CDR3 nucleotide sequence: TGTGCCAGCAGTAATGGACTAGCGACAGATACGCAGTATTTT. The encoded protein is CASSNGLATDTQYF.

This clonotype was seen ten or more times. V and J are TRBV7-2 and TRBJ2-1, with D tentatively TRBD2 (6 bases). There are 13 residues in the CDR3. Germline V gene sequence: CDR1 SGHTA, CDR2 FQGNSA. V was cut by 4 bases and J by 10 bases, with 14 bases left in between. This CDR3 reads CASSSRLSGEQFF. The CDR3 coding sequence is TGTGCCAGCAGCTCCCGATTGAGCGGGGAGCAGTTCTTC.

Many counts were recorded for this clonotype. Sequence at one end of the junction differs from germline and may be a read error. The rearrangement links TRBV5-6 to TRBJ1-5; TRBD1 agrees at 9 bases. Germline-derived CDR1 and CDR2 are SGHDT and YYEEEE. The CDR3 has 17 residues. The CDR3 sequence is CASSFTGTGIINQPQHF. Here the CDR3 DNA reads TGTGCCAGCAGCTTCACCGGGACAGGGATTATAAATCAGCCCCAGCATTTC.

The V call is TRBV20-1, the J call TRBJ2-2, with D uncertain. CDR1 and CDR2 from the germline V gene are DFQATT and SNEGSKA (reference sequence). Trimming shortened V by 0 bases and J by 6 bases, and 8 bases separated the two germline ends. This CDR3 contains 13 residues. This CDR3 reads CSAREPRAGELFF. In nucleotides, the CDR3 is TGCAGTGCTAGAGAGCCCCGGGCCGGGGAGCTGTTTTTT.

This clonotype was detected a few times. The rearrangement uses TRBV3-1 and TRBJ1-1, with TRBD1 matching over 7 bases. The CDR3 has 15 residues. V lost 0 bases and J lost 7; bases outside the gene matches: 8. CDR1 and CDR2 (germline): LGHDT, YNNKEL (reference sequence). CDR3 nucleotide sequence: TGTGCCAGCAGCCAAGATTTTACAGGGGCTAATGAAGCTTTCTTT. Its translation: CASSQDFTGANEAFF.

This clonotype was counted only a few times. The chain employs TRBV19 and TRBJ2-7; 8 nucleotides match TRBD1. CDR3 size: 16 residues. V was clipped by 9 bases and J by 1 base; unmatched bases: 14. Germline V lookup: CDR1 LNHDA, CDR2 SQIVND (reference sequence). The CDR3 loop is CASYQGGQDFSYEQYF. CDR3 DNA: TGTGCCAGCTACCAGGGGGGACAGGACTTTTCCTACGAGCAGTACTTC.

The chain links TRBV2 to TRBJ1-2, with 9 positions matching TRBD1. CDR1 and CDR2 from the germline V gene are SNHLY and FYNNEI. Germline trimming cut 4 bases from V and 3 bases from J; bases unmatched to any gene: 15. The CDR3 is 18 amino acids. CDR3 sequence reads: CASSGGGTGFAPHYGYTF. The CDR3 DNA sequence: TGTGCCAGCAGTGGGGGTGGGACAGGGTTCGCCCCCCACTATGGCTACACCTTC. Complete variable domain (other parts from reference TRBV2 and TRBJ1-2): EPEVTQTPSHQVTQMGQEVILRCVPISNHLYFYWYRQILGQKVEFLVSFYNNEISEKSEIFDDQFSVERPDGSNFTLKIRSTKLEDSAMYFCASSGGGTGFAPHYGYTFGSGTRLTVV.

The J gene is TRBJ2-7, the V gene TRBV2; TRBD1 or TRBD2 may be the D gene (5 bases each). The CDR3 is 14 residues long. The germline V and J ends were trimmed by 8 bases and 4 bases, with 18 bases remaining between them. CDR1 is SNHLY, CDR2 FYNNEI, per germline. The CDR3 spells CASEGTGADYEQYF. CDR3 nucleotide sequence: TGTGCCAGCGAAGGTACCGGGGCAGATTACGAGCAGTACTTC.